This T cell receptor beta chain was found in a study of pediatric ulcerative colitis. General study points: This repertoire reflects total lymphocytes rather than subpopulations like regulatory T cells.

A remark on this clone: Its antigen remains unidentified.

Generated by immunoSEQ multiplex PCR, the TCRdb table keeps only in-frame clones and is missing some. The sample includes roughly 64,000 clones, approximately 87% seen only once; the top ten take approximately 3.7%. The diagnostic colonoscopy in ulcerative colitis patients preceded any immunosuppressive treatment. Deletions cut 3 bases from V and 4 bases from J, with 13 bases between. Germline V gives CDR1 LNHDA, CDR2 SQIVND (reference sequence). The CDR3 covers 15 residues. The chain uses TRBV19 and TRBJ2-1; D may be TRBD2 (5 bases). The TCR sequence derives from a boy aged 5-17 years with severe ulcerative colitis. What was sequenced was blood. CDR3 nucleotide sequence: TGTGCCAGTAGTATTTATAGTCGGGGTTACAATGAGCAGTTCTTC. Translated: CASSIYSRGYNEQFF.